A selection of T cell receptor beta chains follows, all from one sample in a study of CD8 T cells in Susac syndrome. TCRdb reanalysed the immunoSEQ multiplex PCR reads using MiXCR and keeps one entry per CDR3 protein. The sample has roughly 150,000 distinct CDR3 sequences, less than 97% seen once; the top ten hold roughly 0.15%. Sequencing was performed on CD8+ T cells from PBMCs. The receptors stem from a human donor with multiple sclerosis. The CDR3 runs from the conserved cysteine through the conserved F or W. D genes are given only for firm matches. Size values are once, few and many counts, or a class for expanded clones, and some rows have none.

clone_size | d_call | j_call | v_call | cdr3_aa | cdr3_nt
- | TRBD2 | TRBJ2-1 | TRBV12-3/TRBV12-4 | CASSSPLAGSSYNEQFF | TGTGCCAGCAGTTCACCCTTAGCGGGGAGCTCCTACAATGAGCAGTTCTTC
- | TRBD2 | TRBJ2-1 | TRBV9 | CASSVASSGAYNEQFF | TGTGCCAGCAGCGTAGCGAGTAGCGGGGCTTACAATGAGCAGTTCTTC
- | TRBD2 | TRBJ2-3 | TRBV15 | CATSREGLPTDTQYF | TGTGCCACCAGCCGAGAGGGACTACCCACAGATACGCAGTATTTT
- | TRBD1 | TRBJ2-1 | TRBV7-6 | CASSLEDRGYNEQFF | TGTGCCAGCAGCTTAGAGGACAGGGGATACAATGAGCAGTTCTTC
- | TRBD1 | TRBJ1-2 | TRBV23-1 | CASSLSEGDRANNYGYTF | TGCGCCAGCAGTCTGTCTGAAGGGGACAGGGCCAATAACTATGGCTACACCTTC
- | - | TRBJ1-4 | TRBV9 | CASSGGQKDGEKLFF | TGTGCCAGCAGCGGAGGACAGAAAGATGGGGAAAAACTGTTTTTT
- | - | TRBJ1-1 | TRBV12-3/TRBV12-4 | CASSLSSRGDEAFF | TGTGCCAGCAGTTTAAGCTCCCGTGGGGATGAAGCTTTCTTT
- | TRBD1 | TRBJ1-1 | TRBV7-9 | CASSYAPLTGEGTEAFF | TGTGCCAGCAGCTATGCCCCATTAACAGGGGAGGGCACTGAAGCTTTCTTT
- | - | TRBJ2-1 | TRBV29-1 | CSVMPFTGPYNEQFF | TGCAGCGTTATGCCCTTTACAGGGCCCTACAATGAGCAGTTCTTC
- | TRBD1 | TRBJ1-2 | TRBV13 | CASSKTGQDTYGYTF | TGTGCCAGCAGCAAGACGGGACAGGATACCTATGGCTACACCTTC
- | TRBD1 | TRBJ2-3 | TRBV29-1 | CSVDRGDVDTQYF | TGCAGTGTTGACAGGGGGGATGTGGATACGCAGTATTTT
- | - | TRBJ1-2 | TRBV9 | CASSGNPEGSHYGYTF | TGTGCCAGCAGCGGCAATCCCGAGGGATCTCACTATGGCTACACCTTC
- | - | TRBJ2-5 | TRBV15 | CATSIPGGETQYF | TGTGCCACCAGCATTCCCGGCGGAGAGACCCAGTACTTC
- | TRBD1 | TRBJ2-1 | TRBV27 | CASSRTGGTEQFF | TGTGCCAGCAGTCGTACAGGGGGTACTGAGCAGTTCTTC
- | TRBD1 | TRBJ2-7 | TRBV9 | CASSVRDSPYEQYF | TGTGCCAGCAGCGTCCGGGACAGTCCCTACGAGCAGTACTTC
- | TRBD1 | TRBJ1-2 | TRBV29-1 | CSVDAGGEGYTF | TGCAGCGTTGATGCAGGGGGAGAGGGCTACACCTTC
- | TRBD2 | TRBJ2-1 | TRBV6-5 | CASRFFREDEQFF | TGTGCCAGCAGATTCTTTCGGGAGGATGAGCAGTTCTTC
- | - | TRBJ1-4 | TRBV29-1 | CSVQGRERYRPNEKLFF | TGCAGCGTACAGGGTCGGGAGAGGTATAGACCTAATGAAAAACTGTTTTTT
- | - | TRBJ2-1 | TRBV7-3 | CASSSTSSGDNEQFF | TGTGCCAGCAGCTCCACGTCCTCAGGCGACAATGAGCAGTTCTTC
- | - | TRBJ2-7 | TRBV7-9 | CASSFGRDTYYEQYF | TGTGCCAGCAGCTTTGGCCGGGACACTTACTACGAGCAGTACTTC
- | - | TRBJ2-3 | TRBV7-8 | CASILRRTDTQYF | TGTGCCAGCATCTTAAGACGCACAGATACGCAGTATTTT
- | - | TRBJ2-3 | TRBV6-1 | CASTLRGRDTDTQYF | TGTGCCAGCACCTTACGTGGCAGGGACACAGATACGCAGTATTTT
- | - | TRBJ2-1 | TRBV6-5 | CASSYGSRAYNEQFF | TGTGCCAGCAGTTACGGGTCCAGAGCATACAATGAGCAGTTCTTC
- | TRBD2 | TRBJ2-7 | TRBV7-9 | CASSLARGLAVYEQYF | TGTGCCAGCAGCTTAGCGAGAGGACTAGCGGTGTACGAGCAGTACTTC
once | - | TRBJ1-3 | TRBV9 | CASSPTGHSGNTIYF | TGTGCCAGCAGCCCCACCGGGCACTCTGGAAACACCATATATTTT
- | - | TRBJ2-5 | TRBV7-9 | CASSFGIRETQYF | TGTGCCAGCAGCTTTGGTATTCGAGAGACCCAGTACTTC
- | TRBD2 | TRBJ2-1 | TRBV11-2 | CASSLGRSAGGLRGEQFF | TGTGCCAGCAGCTTAGGACGGTCAGCGGGGGGCCTTAGGGGTGAGCAGTTCTTC
- | - | TRBJ1-1 | TRBV6-6 | CASSYSGGFEAFF | TGTGCCAGCAGTTACTCGGGGGGCTTTGAAGCTTTCTTT
- | TRBD1 | TRBJ2-2 | TRBV2 | CASFHGTGIGELFF | TGTGCCAGTTTTCACGGGACAGGGATCGGGGAGCTGTTTTTT
- | TRBD1 | TRBJ1-5 | TRBV4-1 | CASSTTGGSNQPQHF | TGCGCCAGCAGCACGACAGGGGGGAGCAATCAGCCCCAGCATTTT
once | TRBD1 | TRBJ2-2 | TRBV7-9 | CASSPDRVPAGELFF | TGTGCCAGCAGCCCGGACAGGGTCCCAGCCGGGGAGCTGTTTTTT